This TCR beta chain was sequenced during a study of cytomegalovirus exposure and HLA in healthy donors. Study conclusions and caveats: In terms of immune exposure information, only CMV serostatus was available.

In regard to this clone: The antigen is undetermined.

CDR3 length equals 10 residues. V was cut by 10 bases and J by 7 bases, with 10 bases left in between. Germline V gives CDR1 MDHEN, CDR2 SYDVKM. Primers: 60 Vbeta forward and 13 Jbeta reverse. Measured with immunoSEQ multiplex PCR; TCRdb has only the in-frame clones, and not every one. The table lists roughly 120,000 clones, 86% of them singletons, with 1.5% to 2% in the top ten. The sequence was obtained from a man aged 35 to 55 in good health and CMV-seronegative. The V call is TRBV28, the J call TRBJ1-2; D is perhaps TRBD1 (5 bases). Material for sequencing was PBMCs. The chain's CDR3 is CATGGSGYTF. DNA of the CDR3: TGTGCCACCGGGGGGTCTGGCTACACCTTC.